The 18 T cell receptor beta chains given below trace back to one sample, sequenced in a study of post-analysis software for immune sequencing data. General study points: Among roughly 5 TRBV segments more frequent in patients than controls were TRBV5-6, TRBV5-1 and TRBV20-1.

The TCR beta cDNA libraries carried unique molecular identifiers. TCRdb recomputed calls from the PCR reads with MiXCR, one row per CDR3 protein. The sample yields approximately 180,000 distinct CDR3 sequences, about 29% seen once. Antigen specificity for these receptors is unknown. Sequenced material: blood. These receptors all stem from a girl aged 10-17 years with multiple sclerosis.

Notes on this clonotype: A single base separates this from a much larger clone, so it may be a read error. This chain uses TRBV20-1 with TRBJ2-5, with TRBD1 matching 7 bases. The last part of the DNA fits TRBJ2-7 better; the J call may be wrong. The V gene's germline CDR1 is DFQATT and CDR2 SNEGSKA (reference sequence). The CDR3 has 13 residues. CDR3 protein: CSATTGFDLEQYF. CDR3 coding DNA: TGCAGTGCTACGACAGGGTTTGATCTCGAGCAGTACTTC.

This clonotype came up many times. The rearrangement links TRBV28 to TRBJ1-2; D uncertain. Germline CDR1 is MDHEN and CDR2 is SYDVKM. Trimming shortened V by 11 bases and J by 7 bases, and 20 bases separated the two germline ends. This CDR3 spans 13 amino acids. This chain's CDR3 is CAGARQPEGGYTF. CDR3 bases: TGTGCCGGAGCTCGCCAGCCTGAGGGTGGCTACACCTTC.

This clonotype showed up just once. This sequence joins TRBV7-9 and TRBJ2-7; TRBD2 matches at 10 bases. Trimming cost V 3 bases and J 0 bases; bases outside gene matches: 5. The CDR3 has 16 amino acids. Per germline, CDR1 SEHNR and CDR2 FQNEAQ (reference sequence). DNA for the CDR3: TGTGCCAGCAGCTTGACTAGCGGGCCAAGCTCCTACGAGCAGTACTTC. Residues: CASSLTSGPSSYEQYF.

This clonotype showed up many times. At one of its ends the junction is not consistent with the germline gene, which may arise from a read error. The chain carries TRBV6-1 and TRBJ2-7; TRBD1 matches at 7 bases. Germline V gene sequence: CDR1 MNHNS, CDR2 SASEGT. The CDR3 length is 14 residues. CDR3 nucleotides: TGTGCCAGCAGCGAAGCACAGGGGAGAGACGAGCAGTACTTC. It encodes CASSEAQGRDEQYF.

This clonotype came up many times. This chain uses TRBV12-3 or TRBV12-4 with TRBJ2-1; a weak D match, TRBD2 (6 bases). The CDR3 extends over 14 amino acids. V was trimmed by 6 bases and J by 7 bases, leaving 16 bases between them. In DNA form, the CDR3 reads TGTGCCAGCAGCGAGGACTATGGACTTAATGAGCAGTTCTTC. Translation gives CASSEDYGLNEQFF.

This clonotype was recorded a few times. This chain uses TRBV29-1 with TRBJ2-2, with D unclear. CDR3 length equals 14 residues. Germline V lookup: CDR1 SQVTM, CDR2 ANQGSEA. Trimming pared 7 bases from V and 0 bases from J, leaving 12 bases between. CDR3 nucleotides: TGCAGCGCTTCCCCACAAGCGAACACCGGGGAGCTGTTTTTT. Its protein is CSASPQANTGELFF.

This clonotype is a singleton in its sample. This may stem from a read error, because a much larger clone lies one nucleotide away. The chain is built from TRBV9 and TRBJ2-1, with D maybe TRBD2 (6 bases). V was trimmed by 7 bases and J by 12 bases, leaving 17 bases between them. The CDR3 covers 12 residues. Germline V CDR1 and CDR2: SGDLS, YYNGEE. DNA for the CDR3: TGTGCCAGCGGCCCCGAGACTAGGCCGCAGTTCTTC. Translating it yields CASGPETRPQFF. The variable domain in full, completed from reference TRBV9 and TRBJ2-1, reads DSGVTQTPKHLITATGQRVTLRCSPRSGDLSVYWYQQSLDQGLQFLIQYYNGEERAKGNILERFSAQQFPDLHSELNLSSLELGDSALYFCASGPETRPQFFGPGTRLTVL.

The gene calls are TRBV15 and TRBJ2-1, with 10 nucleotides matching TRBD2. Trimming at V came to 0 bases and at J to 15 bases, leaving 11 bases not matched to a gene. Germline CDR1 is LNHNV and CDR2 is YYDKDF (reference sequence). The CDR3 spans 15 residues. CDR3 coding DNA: TGTGCCACCAGCAGAGATTCTACTAGCGGGATTGGACGGTTCTTC. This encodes CATSRDSTSGIGRFF. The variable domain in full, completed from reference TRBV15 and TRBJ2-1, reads DAMVIQNPRYQVTQFGKPVTLSCSQTLNHNVMYWYQQKSSQAPKLLFHYYDKDFNNEADTPDNFQSRRPNTSFCFLDIRSPGLGDTAMYLCATSRDSTSGIGRFFGPGTRLTVL.

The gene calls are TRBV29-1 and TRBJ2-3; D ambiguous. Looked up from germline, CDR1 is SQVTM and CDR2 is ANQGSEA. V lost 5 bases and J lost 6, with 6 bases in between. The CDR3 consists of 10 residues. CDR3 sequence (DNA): TGCAGCGTTTTCGGCGATACGCAGTATTTT. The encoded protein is CSVFGDTQYF.

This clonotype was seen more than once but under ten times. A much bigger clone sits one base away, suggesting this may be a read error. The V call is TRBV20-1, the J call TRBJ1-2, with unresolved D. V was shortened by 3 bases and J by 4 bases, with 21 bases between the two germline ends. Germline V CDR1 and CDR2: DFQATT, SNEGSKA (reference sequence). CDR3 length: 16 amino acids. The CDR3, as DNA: TGCAGTGCTAGTCTCCCTGGCTCGGGAGGCACCTATGGCTACACCTTC. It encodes CSASLPGSGGTYGYTF.

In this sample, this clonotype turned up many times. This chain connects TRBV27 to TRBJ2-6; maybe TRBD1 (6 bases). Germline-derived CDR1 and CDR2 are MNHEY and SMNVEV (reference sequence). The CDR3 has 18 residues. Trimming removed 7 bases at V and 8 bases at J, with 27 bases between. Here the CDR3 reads CASKLHGPPTGLPNVLTF. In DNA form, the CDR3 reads TGTGCCAGCAAGCTACACGGCCCGCCTACAGGGTTACCCAACGTCCTGACTTTC. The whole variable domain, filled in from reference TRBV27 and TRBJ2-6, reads EAQVTQNPRYLITVTGKKLTVTCSQNMNHEYMSWYRQDPGLGLRQIYYSMNVEVTDKGDVPEGYKVSRKEKRNFPLILESPSPNQTSLYFCASKLHGPPTGLPNVLTFGAGSRLTVL.

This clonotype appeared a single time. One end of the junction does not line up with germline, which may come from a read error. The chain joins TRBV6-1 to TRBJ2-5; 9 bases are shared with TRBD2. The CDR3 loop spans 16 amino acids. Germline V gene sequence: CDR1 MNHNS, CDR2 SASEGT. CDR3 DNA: TGTGTCAGCAGTGAATTCAGCGGGAGGTTTCAAGAGACCCAGTACTTC. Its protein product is CVSSEFSGRFQETQYF.

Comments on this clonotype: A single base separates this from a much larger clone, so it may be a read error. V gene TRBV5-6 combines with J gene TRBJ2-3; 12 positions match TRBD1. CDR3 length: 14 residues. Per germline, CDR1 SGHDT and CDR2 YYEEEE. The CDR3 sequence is CAGSLGQGANTQYF. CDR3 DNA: TGTGCCGGCAGCTTGGGACAGGGGGCAAATACGCAGTATTTT. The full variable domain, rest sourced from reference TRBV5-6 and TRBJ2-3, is DAGVTQSPTHLIKTRGQQVTLRCSPKSGHDTVSWYQQALGQGPQFIFQYYEEEERQRGNFPDRFSGHQFPNYSSELNVNALLLGDSALYLCAGSLGQGANTQYFGPGTRLTVL.

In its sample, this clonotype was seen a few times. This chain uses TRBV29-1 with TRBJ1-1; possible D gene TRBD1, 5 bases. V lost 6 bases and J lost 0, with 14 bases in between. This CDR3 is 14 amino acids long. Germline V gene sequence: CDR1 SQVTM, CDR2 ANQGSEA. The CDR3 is CSVEGLFMNTEAFF. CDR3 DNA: TGCAGCGTGGAGGGACTGTTCATGAACACTGAAGCTTTCTTT.

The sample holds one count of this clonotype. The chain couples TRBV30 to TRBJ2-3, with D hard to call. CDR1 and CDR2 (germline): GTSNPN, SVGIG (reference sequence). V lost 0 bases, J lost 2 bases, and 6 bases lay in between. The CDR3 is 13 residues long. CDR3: CAWSVRNTDTQYF. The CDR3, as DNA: TGTGCCTGGAGTGTCAGGAACACAGATACGCAGTATTTT.

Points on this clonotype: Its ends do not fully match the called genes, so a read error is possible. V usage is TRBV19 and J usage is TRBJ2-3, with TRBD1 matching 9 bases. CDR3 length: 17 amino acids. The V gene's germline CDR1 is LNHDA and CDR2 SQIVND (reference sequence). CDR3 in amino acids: CAGSPGVRDRGTDTQYF. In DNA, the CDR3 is TGTGCCGGTAGCCCAGGGGTCCGGGACAGGGGCACAGATACGCAGTATTTT.

The CDR3 reads CASSVAEDRGSYGYTF. The CDR3 region has the DNA TGTGCCAGCAGCGTAGCTGAGGACAGGGGCTCGTATGGCTACACCTTC. The rearrangement uses TRBV9 and TRBJ1-2; TRBD1 aligns across 9 bases. Per germline, CDR1 SGDLS and CDR2 YYNGEE. The trim removed 0 bases at V and 5 bases at J, leaving 8 bases unmatched. The CDR3 contains 16 residues.

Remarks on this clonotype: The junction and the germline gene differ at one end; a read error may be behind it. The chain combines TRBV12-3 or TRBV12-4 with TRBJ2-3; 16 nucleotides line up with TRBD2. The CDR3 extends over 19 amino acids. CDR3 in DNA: TGTGCCAGCAGTCCGGGACTAGCGGGAGGGGCTACTAGCACAGATGCGCAGTATTTT. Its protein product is CASSPGLAGGATSTDAQYF.